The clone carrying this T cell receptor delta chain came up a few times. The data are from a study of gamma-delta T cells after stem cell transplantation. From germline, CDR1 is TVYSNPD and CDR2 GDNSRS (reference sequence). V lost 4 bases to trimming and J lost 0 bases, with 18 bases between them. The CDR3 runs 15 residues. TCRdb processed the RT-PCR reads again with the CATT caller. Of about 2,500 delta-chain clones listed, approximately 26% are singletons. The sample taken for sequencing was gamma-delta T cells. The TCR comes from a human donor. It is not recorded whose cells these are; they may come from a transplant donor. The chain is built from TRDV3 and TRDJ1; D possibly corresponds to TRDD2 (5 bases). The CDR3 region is CASPSLSSYTDKLIF. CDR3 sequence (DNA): TGTGCCTCCCCCAGCCTTTCCTCCTACACCGATAAACTCATCTTT.